A selection of T cell receptor beta chains follows, all from one sample in a study of T-cell reconstitution after alpha-beta-depleted transplantation in children. TCRdb re-analysed the PCR reads in MiXCR, keeping a single row per CDR3 protein. The sample has about 610,000 distinct CDR3 sequences, about 11% seen once. The starting material was PBMCs from the stem cell graft donor, obtained from the stem cell graft. The receptors were gathered from a human donor who donated a stem cell graft to a child with acute myeloid leukemia. Each CDR3 is given with its conserved first and last residue. The D gene is left open where the match is weak. The listing skips clone size in some rows; elsewhere it reads once, few, many or a size class.

j_call v_call clone_size d_call cdr3_length cdr3_aa cdr3_nt
TRBJ1-1 TRBV7-2 - - 12 CASSPHRAEAFF TGTGCCAGCAGCCCCCACAGGGCTGAAGCTTTCTTT
TRBJ1-1 TRBV9 many TRBD1 17 CASSVGLRQGDNTEAFF TGTGCCAGCAGCGTTGGTCTCAGACAGGGGGACAACACTGAAGCTTTCTTT
TRBJ2-3 TRBV20-1 few TRBD1 13 CSTGTGNSDTQYF TGCAGTACCGGGACAGGGAATTCAGATACGCAGTATTTT
TRBJ2-2 TRBV7-8 - TRBD2 18 CASSLYPSSGANTGELFF TGTGCCAGCAGCTTATACCCATCTAGCGGCGCGAACACCGGGGAGCTGTTTTTT
TRBJ2-1 TRBV7-4 once TRBD2 17 CASSFQFSGSSYNEQFF TGTGCCAGCAGCTTTCAGTTTAGCGGGAGCTCCTACAATGAGCAGTTCTTC
TRBJ1-5 TRBV20-1 - - 16 CSASPRPFGSNQPQHF TGCAGTGCTAGCCCAAGACCCTTCGGGAGCAATCAGCCCCAGCATTTT
TRBJ1-6 TRBV7-6 few - 13 CASSADRNSPLHF TGTGCCAGCAGCGCGGATCGCAATTCACCCCTCCACTTT
TRBJ2-2 TRBV5-1 - TRBD2 17 CASSSIGGRALSGELFF TGCGCCAGCAGCTCAATAGGCGGGAGGGCCTTGTCCGGGGAGCTGTTTTTT
TRBJ2-1 TRBV5-1 - - 12 CASKAELNEQFF TGCGCCAGCAAGGCCGAACTCAATGAGCAGTTCTTC
TRBJ1-2 TRBV7-2 - - 14 CASSPGSSNYGYTF TGTGCCAGCAGCCCGGGATCGTCTAACTATGGCTACACCTTC
TRBJ1-2 TRBV6-5 few - 13 CASGKGANYGYTF TGTGCCAGCGGAAAAGGGGCTAACTATGGCTACACCTTC
TRBJ1-3 TRBV29-1 few TRBD1 16 CSARRGQGSSGNTIYF TGCAGCGCCCGGCGGGGACAGGGTTCCTCTGGAAACACCATATATTTT
TRBJ1-5 TRBV3-1 - - 17 CATCQDSPGSRNQPQHF TGTGCCACCTGCCAAGATTCCCCGGGATCTCGCAATCAGCCCCAGCATTTT
TRBJ2-3 TRBV10-3 few TRBD2 15 CAISGLAESTDTQYF TGTGCCATCAGTGGACTAGCGGAAAGCACAGATACGCAGTATTTT
TRBJ2-1 TRBV7-8 few TRBD2 15 CASSTTSAAYNEQFF TGTGCCAGCAGCACCACTAGCGCCGCTTACAATGAGCAGTTCTTC
TRBJ1-4 TRBV10-3 - - 12 CAISENNEKLFF TGTGCCATCAGTGAAAATAATGAAAAACTGTTTTTT
TRBJ2-7 TRBV2 many TRBD1 15 CASSRTGGNSYEQYF TGTGCCAGCAGTAGGACAGGGGGAAACTCCTACGAGCAGTACTTC
TRBJ2-7 TRBV5-1 many - 15 CASSFVPGDSYEQYF TGCGCCAGCAGCTTCGTCCCCGGGGACTCATACGAGCAGTACTTC
TRBJ1-2 TRBV3-1 - TRBD1 17 CASSQKALTGGWNGYTF TGTGCCAGCAGCCAGAAGGCCCTTACAGGGGGCTGGAATGGCTACACCTTC
TRBJ2-1 TRBV7-9 - TRBD2 14 CASSWTSGRDEQFF TGTGCCAGCAGTTGGACTAGCGGGAGGGATGAGCAGTTCTTC
TRBJ1-4 TRBV11-2 few - 15 CASTPGWGVGEKLFF TGTGCCAGCACCCCCGGGTGGGGGGTAGGTGAAAAACTGTTTTTT
TRBJ2-1 TRBV4-2 few - 15 CASSLGGGGNGEQFF TGTGCCAGCAGCCTCGGAGGGGGAGGAAATGGTGAGCAGTTCTTC
TRBJ2-2 TRBV7-9 many - 14 CASSIGLYPGELFF TGTGCCAGCAGCATAGGACTATACCCCGGGGAGCTGTTTTTT
TRBJ2-5 TRBV24-1 few TRBD2 12 CATSTSLGTQYF TGTGCCACCTCGACTAGCTTGGGGACCCAGTACTTC
TRBJ2-3 TRBV12-3/TRBV12-4 many - 14 CASSPQGGGDTQYF TGTGCCAGCAGCCCCCAGGGTGGGGGGGATACGCAGTATTTT
TRBJ2-1 TRBV12-3/TRBV12-4 few TRBD2 12 CASSLAGLLQFF TGTGCCAGCAGCTTAGCGGGACTTCTCCAGTTCTTC
TRBJ1-2 TRBV6-5 - - 14 CASSYQGPTYGYTF TGTGCCAGCAGTTACCAGGGCCCTACCTATGGCTACACCTTC
TRBJ1-1 TRBV7-3 many TRBD1 12 CASSLQGGEAFF TGTGCCAGCAGCTTACAGGGGGGGGAAGCTTTCTTT
TRBJ2-3 TRBV7-2 many - 15 CASSFTSTDTDTQYF TGTGCCAGCAGCTTCACTTCCACGGACACAGATACGCAGTATTTT
TRBJ2-2 TRBV27 many TRBD2 16 CASSLLAGGINGELFF TGTGCCAGCAGTCTGCTAGCGGGAGGTATAAACGGGGAGCTGTTTTTT
TRBJ2-7 TRBV12-3/TRBV12-4 few - 11 CASSRRNEQYF TGTGCCAGCAGCCGGAGGAACGAGCAGTACTTC
TRBJ2-7 TRBV20-1 few TRBD1 13 CSATGTGASEQYF TGCAGTGCCACCGGGACAGGGGCTTCCGAGCAGTACTTC
TRBJ2-1 TRBV29-1 - - 12 CSVGQGGNEQFF TGCAGCGTCGGACAGGGAGGGAATGAGCAGTTCTTC
TRBJ2-1 TRBV20-1 many - 12 CSAEHWDNEQFF TGCAGTGCTGAGCACTGGGACAATGAGCAGTTCTTC
TRBJ2-7 TRBV7-9 many - 13 CASSNRVSYEQYF TGTGCCAGCAGCAACAGGGTTTCCTACGAGCAGTACTTC
TRBJ2-3 TRBV3-1 - TRBD1 17 CASSRARDRGRTDTQYF TGTGCCAGCAGCCGCGCCAGGGACAGGGGGCGAACAGATACGCAGTATTTT
TRBJ2-1 TRBV29-1 many - 11 CSAKTGNEQFF TGCAGCGCAAAGACCGGGAATGAGCAGTTCTTC
TRBJ2-2 TRBV20-1 - - 15 CSARGGSTGTGELFF TGCAGTGCTAGGGGTGGGAGCACGGGCACCGGGGAGCTGTTTTTT
TRBJ2-7 TRBV6-9 many TRBD1 15 CASSLRDRGNREQYF TGTGCCAGCAGTCTCCGGGACAGGGGGAATCGCGAGCAGTACTTC
TRBJ2-1 TRBV7-2 few TRBD2 16 CASSLNTGLAGSRKFF TGTGCCAGCAGCTTAAACACTGGACTAGCGGGGAGTAGGAAGTTCTTC
TRBJ2-2 TRBV15 many - 15 CATSRVGLSTGELFF TGTGCCACCAGCAGAGTGGGTTTGAGCACCGGGGAGCTGTTTTTT
TRBJ2-1 TRBV20-1 many - 16 CSARDLGASSYNEQFF TGCAGTGCTAGAGATCTGGGCGCTAGCTCCTACAATGAGCAGTTCTTC
TRBJ2-3 TRBV19 - TRBD2 15 CASSRGLASTDTQYF TGTGCCAGTAGTAGGGGACTAGCCTCGACAGATACGCAGTATTTT
TRBJ2-5 TRBV7-9 - - 17 CASSEKSNRDGQETQYF TGTGCCAGCAGCGAAAAGTCTAATAGGGATGGGCAAGAGACCCAGTACTTC